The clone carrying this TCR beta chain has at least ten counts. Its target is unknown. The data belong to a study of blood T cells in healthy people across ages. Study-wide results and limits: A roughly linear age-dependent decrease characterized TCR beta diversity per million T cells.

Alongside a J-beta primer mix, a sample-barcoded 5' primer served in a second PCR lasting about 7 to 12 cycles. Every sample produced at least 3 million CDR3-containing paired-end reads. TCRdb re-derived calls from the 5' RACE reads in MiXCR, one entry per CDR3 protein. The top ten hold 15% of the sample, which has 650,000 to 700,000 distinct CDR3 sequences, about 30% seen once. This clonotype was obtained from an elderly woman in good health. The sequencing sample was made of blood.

CDR3: CASSPLTRGSPDTQYF. CDR3 nucleotide sequence: TGCGCCAGCAGCCCACTGACCCGAGGGAGCCCAGATACGCAGTATTTT. This chain connects TRBV5-1 to TRBJ2-3; TRBD2 might be the D (5 bases). This CDR3 comprises 16 residues. Germline assignment: CDR1 SGHRS and CDR2 YFSETQ. V dropped 4 bases and J dropped 4 bases, with 19 bases sitting between them.